What follows is one T cell receptor beta chain and its context. Its specificity is unknown. The sample's time point: week 23, last vaccination. Mutant IDH1 20-mer peptide, at 300 ug, made up each vaccine dose, with topical imiquimod. The data were obtained in a study of a mutant IDH1 vaccine in newly diagnosed glioma. Study-wide context: Former treatment meant radiotherapy, temozolomide, or both; the majority had gotten both.

Using immunoSEQ multiplex PCR, the repertoire was profiled, and TCRdb retains in-frame clones only, with some absent. Among over 45,000 clones listed, under 90% were seen once. Points from the study as a whole: Any relationship between pseudoprogression and changes in top peripheral T cell clonotypes seemed absent.

The TCR originated in a man in his forties or fifties with glioma. This specimen was PBMCs, taken from a glioma patient whose treatment included an IDH1 peptide vaccine.

CDR3 amino acids: CASRSGNTEAFF. CDR3 DNA: TGCGCCAGCAGGAGCGGCAACACTGAAGCTTTCTTT. The V call is TRBV10-2, the J call TRBJ1-1; D gene ambiguous. The CDR3 consists of 12 residues. With 6 bases removed from V and 2 bases from J, the gap between germline ends came to 7 bases. The germline CDR1 and CDR2 sequences are WSHSY and SAAADI.